This T cell receptor (beta chain) was found in a study of shared clonotypes between healthy human individuals. Negatively enriched CD4+ T cells were divided by CD45RA into naive and memory. As to this clone: Its antigen is not identified.

Clones were read by immunoSEQ multiplex PCR, and TCRdb kept only the in-frame ones, dropping some. Counted here are about 1.5 million clones, around 97% occurring once; the ten biggest clones make up roughly 1.2%. CDR3 length: 12 residues. Germline V gives CDR1 MGHDK, CDR2 SYGVNS. Trimming took 3 bases from V and 8 from J, leaving 10 bases between them. Whole-study results and caveats: Clonotypes not shared had lower generation probabilities than those common to all four donors. Having only a few donors restricted how much genetic and exposure-history diversity was captured.

This sequence joins TRBV25-1 and TRBJ1-1; D is unclear. The specimen was naive CD4+ T cells sorted from blood. Described subset: CD45RA+ positively selected. The sequence was collected from a man aged 25-45 years in good health. CDR3 region: CASSDRKGEAFF. The DNA for the CDR3 is TGTGCCAGCAGTGACCGAAAAGGGGAAGCTTTCTTT.